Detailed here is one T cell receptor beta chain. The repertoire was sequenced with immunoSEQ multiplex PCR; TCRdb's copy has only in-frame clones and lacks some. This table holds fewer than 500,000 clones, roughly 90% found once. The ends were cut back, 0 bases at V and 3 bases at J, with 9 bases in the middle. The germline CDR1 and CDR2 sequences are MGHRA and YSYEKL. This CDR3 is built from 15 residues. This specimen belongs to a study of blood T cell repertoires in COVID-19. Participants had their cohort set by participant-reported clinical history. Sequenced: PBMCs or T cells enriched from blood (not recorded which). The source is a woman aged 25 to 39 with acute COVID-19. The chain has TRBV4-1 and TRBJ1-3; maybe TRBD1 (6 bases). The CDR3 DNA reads TGCGCCAGCAGCCAAGAGGGAGGGGGTGGAAACACCATATATTTT. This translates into CASSQEGGGGNTIYF.